The present T cell receptor beta chain was sequenced within a study of regulatory T cells in long-lasting Graves disease. There are many counts of this clonotype. This CDR3 spans 15 amino acids. The ends were cut back, 8 bases at V and 3 bases at J, with 18 bases in the middle. Germline assignment: CDR1 SNHLY and CDR2 FYNNEI. Regarding time point: newly diagnosed GD, antithyroid drugs for less than 3 months. PBMCs provided the RNA from which the TCR library was made. Building the TCR beta libraries relied on iRepertoire HTBI primers, and CDR3 regions underwent Arm-PCR. Using its own MiXCR run on the multiplex PCR reads, TCRdb lists one record per CDR3 protein. The repertoire includes roughly 420,000 distinct CDR3 sequences, approximately 14% of them detected once, and over 15% sits in the top ten. This sample was also put to use in a study of T cells in Graves' hyperthyroidism and ophthalmopathy.

This rearrangement joins TRBV2 to TRBJ2-3; possibly TRBD1 or TRBD2 for D (6 bases each). The TCR comes from a woman in her 50s with Graves disease. The source was peripheral blood mononuclear cells (PBMCs), collected at new diagnosis, from a patient treated with antithyroid drugs. In DNA form, the CDR3 reads TGTGCCAGCTTAGAAGGGACGGGGGCGACAGATACGCAGTATTTT. Its protein product is CASLEGTGATDTQYF.